This TCR beta chain derives from a study of beta chain features in type 1 diabetes. General study findings and limits: No resolution was reached here on whether HLA type influences TCRB rearrangement. VDJ junctions from type 1 diabetes patients carried fewer insertions and larger deletions. Naive, central memory and Treg TCRB repertoires appeared more alike in patients than in healthy donors.

As to this clone: Its antigen is as yet unknown.

Sorting based on CD45RO/CCR7/CD25/CD127/CD95/CD27 separated CD4+ naive, central memory, regulatory and stem cell-like memory cells. This CDR3 spans 16 amino acids. Germline loops: CDR1 SGHTA, CDR2 FQGTGA. Trimming cost V 5 bases and J 9 bases, with 24 bases left between them. Sequenced material consisted of expressed TCRB transcripts (all of the isolated RNA was reverse transcribed). Data came from immunoSEQ multiplex PCR; TCRdb stores just in-frame clones and leaves some out. The sample has 160,000 or so clones; over 8.5% are singletons. The V and J genes are TRBV7-3 and TRBJ2-3; a possible D gene is TRBD2 (6 bases). The sequencing sample was made of central memory CD4+ T cells from blood. This clonotype was sampled from a man between 18 and 35 years old in good health. This CDR3 is CASSPGDSSIARTQYF. For the CDR3, the DNA is TGTGCCAGCAGCCCGGGAGATAGTTCTATTGCCCGCACGCAGTATTTT.